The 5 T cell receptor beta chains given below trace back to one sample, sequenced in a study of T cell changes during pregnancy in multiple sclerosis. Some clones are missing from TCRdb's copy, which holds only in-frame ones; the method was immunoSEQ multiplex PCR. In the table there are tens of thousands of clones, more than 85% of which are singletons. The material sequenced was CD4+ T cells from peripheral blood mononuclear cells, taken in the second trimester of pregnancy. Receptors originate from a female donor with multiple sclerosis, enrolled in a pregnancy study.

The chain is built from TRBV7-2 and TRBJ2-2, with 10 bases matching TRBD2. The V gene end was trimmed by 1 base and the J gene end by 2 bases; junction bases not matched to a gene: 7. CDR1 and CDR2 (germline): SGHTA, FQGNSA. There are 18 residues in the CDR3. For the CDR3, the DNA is TGTGCCAGCAGCTTAGAACCCGGGACTAGCGTAAACACCGGGGAGCTGTTTTTT. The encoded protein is CASSLEPGTSVNTGELFF.

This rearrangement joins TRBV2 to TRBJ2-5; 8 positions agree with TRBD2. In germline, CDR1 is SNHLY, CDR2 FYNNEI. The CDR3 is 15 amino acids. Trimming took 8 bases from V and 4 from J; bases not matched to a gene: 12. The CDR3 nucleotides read TGTGCCAGCCCCTCAGACCGGGGGGGGAGAGAGACCCAGTACTTC. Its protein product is CASPSDRGGRETQYF. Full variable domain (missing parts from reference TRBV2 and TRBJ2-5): EPEVTQTPSHQVTQMGQEVILRCVPISNHLYFYWYRQILGQKVEFLVSFYNNEISEKSEIFDDQFSVERPDGSNFTLKIRSTKLEDSAMYFCASPSDRGGRETQYFGPGTRLLVL.

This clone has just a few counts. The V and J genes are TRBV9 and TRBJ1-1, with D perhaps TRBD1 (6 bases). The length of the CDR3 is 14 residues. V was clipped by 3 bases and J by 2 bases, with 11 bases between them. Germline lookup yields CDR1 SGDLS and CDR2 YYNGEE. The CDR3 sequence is CASSARQDNTEAFF. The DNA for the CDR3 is TGTGCCAGCAGCGCCAGACAGGACAACACTGAAGCTTTCTTT.

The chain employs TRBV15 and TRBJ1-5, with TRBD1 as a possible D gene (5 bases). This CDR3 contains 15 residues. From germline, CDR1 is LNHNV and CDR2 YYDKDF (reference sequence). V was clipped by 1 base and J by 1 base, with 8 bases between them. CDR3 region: CATSRGGGSNQPQHF. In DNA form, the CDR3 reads TGTGCCACCAGCAGAGGGGGGGGGAGCAATCAGCCCCAGCATTTT.

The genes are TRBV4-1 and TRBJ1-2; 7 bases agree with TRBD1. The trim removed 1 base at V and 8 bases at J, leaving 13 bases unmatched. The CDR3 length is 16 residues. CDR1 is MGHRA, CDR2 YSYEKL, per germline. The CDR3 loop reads CASSQAAPGQRGGYTF. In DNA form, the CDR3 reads TGCGCCAGCAGCCAAGCCGCCCCGGGACAGAGGGGAGGCTACACCTTC.